Many counts were recorded for the clone carrying this TCR beta chain. These data belong to a study of tumor-infiltrating lymphocytes in oesophageal squamous cell carcinoma. Via MiXCR, TCRdb re-called the PCR reads, giving one row per CDR3 protein. The sample lists 18,000 or so distinct CDR3 sequences, roughly 42% seen once, with 29% in the top ten. Sequencing was performed on esophageal tumor tissue. This clonotype originated in a male donor with esophageal squamous cell carcinoma.

CDR3 protein: CASSLHEAGELFF. CDR3 bases: TGTGCCAGCAGCTTACACGAGGCCGGGGAGCTGTTTTTT. The chain couples TRBV7-3 to TRBJ2-2; D unclear. V lost 2 bases to trimming and J lost 6 bases, with 7 bases between them. The CDR3 is made up of 13 amino acids. The germline gives CDR1 SGHTA, CDR2 FQGTGA.